This T cell receptor beta chain is from a study of metastatic and nonmetastatic thyroid tumors. The overall study: Thyroid patients, malignant and benign, had repertoires compared across blood and tumor or nodule tissue.

Treatment of any kind had been given to no patient before thyroid surgery. With MiXCR, TCRdb reprocessed the PCR reads. The sample holds tens of thousands of clones, approximately 20% seen once. The sample holds many counts of this clone. The CDR3 has 16 residues. Germline-derived CDR1 and CDR2 are KGHSH and LQKENI. V was clipped by 6 bases and J by 4 bases, with 16 bases between them. This TCR was recovered from a female donor with papillary thyroid cancer or a benign thyroid nodule (not recorded which). Some clones in this sample may be carry-over from other donors' samples. Sequencing input: blood. The gene calls are TRBV18 and TRBJ2-6, with D unclear. The CDR3 protein is CASSPLSIAGANVLTF. CDR3 nucleotides: TGTGCCAGCTCCCCCCTGTCGATTGCCGGGGCCAACGTCCTGACTTTC.